Sequencing of this T cell receptor beta chain was carried out in a study of molecular identifiers for immune sequencing clone quantification. The study, taken as a whole, reports: Sharing of a barcode by identical TCR molecules could cause highly expanded clone sizes to be underestimated.

Germline V gene sequence: CDR1 SGHTA, CDR2 FQGNSA. V gave up 2 bases and J gave up 2 bases, with 10 bases separating them. The CDR3 spans 14 residues. This clonotype was observed at least ten times. Its target is unknown. As CD8+CD4-CCR7+CD45RA+ cells, naive CD8 T cells were sorted. Methods described previously, with TCR primers listed, were used for bulk TCR libraries. TCRdb called the PCR reads again in MiXCR, with one record for every CDR3 protein. The sample lists 400,000 to 600,000 distinct CDR3 sequences; 20% to 25% were seen once. The sequencing input was naive CD8+ T cells from blood, with Jurkat cell RNA spiked in. As for subset: FACS-sorted CD8+CD4-CCR7+CD45RA+ naive T cells. The source is a human donor in good health. Some libraries in this study had Jurkat cell RNA spiked in. This chain links TRBV7-2 with TRBJ2-7; unclear D gene. CDR3 loop: CASSLITDAYEQYF. CDR3 nucleotides: TGTGCCAGCAGCTTAATCACGGATGCCTACGAGCAGTACTTC.